This TCR beta chain was identified during a study of regulatory T cells in long-lasting Graves disease. This clonotype was found a few times. The target antigen is unknown. Study-level points and caveats: Persistent patients had more shared public clonotypes (under 3,000) than new patients (approximately 920).

Time point denoted: persistent/refractory GD, antithyroid drugs over 5 years with positive TRAb. PBMC-extracted RNA yielded the TCR library. Looked up from germline, CDR1 is DFQATT and CDR2 is SNEGSKA (reference sequence). The CDR3 sequence is 11 residues long. CDR3-region Arm-PCR and iRepertoire HTBI primers produced the TCR beta libraries. Via MiXCR, TCRdb re-called the multiplex PCR reads, giving one row per CDR3 protein. The sample holds a few hundred thousand distinct CDR3 sequences, 21% seen once. The chain links TRBV20-1 to TRBJ1-1; the D is unclear. This TCR was sampled from a female donor with Graves disease. Here the sequenced sample was peripheral blood mononuclear cells (PBMCs), taken when the disease was refractory, from a patient treated with antithyroid drugs. The chain's CDR3 is CRETANTEAFF. In DNA form, the CDR3 reads TGCAGGGAAACAGCAAACACTGAAGCTTTCTTT.